These 8 T cell receptor beta chains share one sample of origin, sequenced in a study of blood T cell repertoires in COVID-19. TCRdb's table, derived via immunoSEQ multiplex PCR, lists solely in-frame clones and lacks some. The sample gives roughly 180,000 clones, 82% of which show up once; approximately 10% is in the top ten. The specimen was PBMCs or T cells enriched from blood (not recorded which). The receptors originated from a man between 40 and 49 years old who had recovered from COVID-19.

The V gene is TRBV7-9, the J gene TRBJ2-3, with TRBD2 identical over 13 bases. In germline, CDR1 is SEHNR, CDR2 FQNEAQ (reference sequence). Trimming removed 2 bases from V and 2 bases from J; junction bases left unmatched: 7. This CDR3 has 18 residues. Here the CDR3 DNA reads TGTGCCAGCAGCTTATCGGGGACTAGCGGGACATACACAGATACGCAGTATTTT. Translating it yields CASSLSGTSGTYTDTQYF. The full variable domain, with the rest looked up from reference TRBV7-9 and TRBJ2-3, is DTGVSQNPRHKITKRGQNVTFRCDPISEHNRLYWYRQTLGQGPEFLTYFQNEAQLEKSRLLSDRFSAERPKGSFSTLEIQRTEQGDSAMYLCASSLSGTSGTYTDTQYFGPGTRLTVL.

The rearrangement joins TRBV5-1 to TRBJ2-5, with 8 bases identical to TRBD2. CDR3 length: 15 residues. The V gene end was trimmed by 3 bases and the J gene end by 2 bases; junction bases not matched to a gene: 6. From germline, CDR1 is SGHRS and CDR2 YFSETQ. The CDR3 region is CASSSNPGGQETQYF. For the CDR3, the DNA is TGCGCCAGCAGCTCTAACCCGGGGGGGCAAGAGACCCAGTACTTC.

This clone was recorded only once. The chain couples TRBV27 to TRBJ1-2, with D perhaps TRBD1 (5 bases). The CDR3 is 14 residues long. Per germline, CDR1 MNHEY and CDR2 SMNVEV (reference sequence). The V end lost 2 bases, the J end lost 4 bases, and 11 bases lay between the germline ends. CDR3: CASSLQVDSYGYTF. The CDR3 DNA follows: TGTGCCAGCAGTTTACAGGTTGACAGCTATGGCTACACCTTC.

This clone has a count of ten or more. J is TRBJ2-1 and V is TRBV4-1; D is ambiguous. The ends were cut back, 3 bases at V and 9 bases at J, with 9 bases in the middle. The CDR3 loop spans 12 amino acids. Germline lookup yields CDR1 MGHRA and CDR2 YSYEKL. The DNA for the CDR3 is TGCGCCAGCAGCCAGAGAGCCGGTGAGCAGTTCTTC. Translated, it gives CASSQRAGEQFF.

This clone was detected a few times. The chain combines TRBV19 with TRBJ1-4; 8 nucleotides match TRBD1. This CDR3 is 13 amino acids long. J gave up 13 bases and V 2 bases, and 6 bases lay outside the gene matches. Germline V gene lookup returns CDR1 LNHDA and CDR2 SQIVND (reference sequence). CDR3 nucleotide sequence: TGTGCCAGTAGTATACAAGGACAGGGAGCACTGTTTTTT. This codes for CASSIQGQGALFF.

The chain has TRBV7-9 and TRBJ2-1; TRBD2 matches at 7 bases. V lost 4 bases and J lost 10; bases outside the gene matches: 16. This CDR3 region has 16 residues. Germline values: CDR1 SEHNR, CDR2 FQNEAQ (reference sequence). The CDR3 DNA follows: TGTGCCAGCAGCTCTCCATCGGGGGGACTAATGGGCGAGCAGTTCTTC. As protein: CASSSPSGGLMGEQFF.

The table lists this clone with a few counts. The chain carries TRBV28 and TRBJ1-1; tentatively, D is TRBD1 (6 bases). V was clipped by 3 bases and J by 10 bases, with 15 bases between them. The CDR3 spans 13 residues. The V gene's germline CDR1 is MDHEN and CDR2 SYDVKM. The CDR3 DNA sequence: TGTGCCAGCAGTTTGAGTCCTGGGGGCCGAGCTTTCTTT. Translating gives CASSLSPGGRAFF.

The chain carries TRBV5-4 and TRBJ2-7; 9 bases are shared with TRBD1. The V segment lost 4 bases and the J segment 4 bases; nucleotides outside the gene matches: 9. The CDR3 runs 15 residues. Germline CDR1 reads SGHNT; CDR2 reads YYREEE (reference sequence). The CDR3: CASSPRGQGDYEQYF. CDR3 in DNA: TGTGCCAGCAGCCCCAGGGGACAGGGAGATTACGAGCAGTACTTC.